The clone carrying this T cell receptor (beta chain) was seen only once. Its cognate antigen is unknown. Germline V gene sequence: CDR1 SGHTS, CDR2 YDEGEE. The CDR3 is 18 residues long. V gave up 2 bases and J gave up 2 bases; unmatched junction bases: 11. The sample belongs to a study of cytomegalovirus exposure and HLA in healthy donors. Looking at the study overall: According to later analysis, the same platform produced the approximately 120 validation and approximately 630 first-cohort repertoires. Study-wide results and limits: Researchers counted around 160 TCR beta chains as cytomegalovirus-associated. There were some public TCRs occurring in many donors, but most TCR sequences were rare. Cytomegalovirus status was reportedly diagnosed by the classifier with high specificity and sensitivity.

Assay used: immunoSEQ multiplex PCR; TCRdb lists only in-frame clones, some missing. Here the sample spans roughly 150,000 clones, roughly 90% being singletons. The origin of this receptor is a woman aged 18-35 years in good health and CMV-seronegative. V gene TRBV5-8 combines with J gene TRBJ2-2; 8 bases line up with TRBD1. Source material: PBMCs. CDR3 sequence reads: CASSFPRWAGGNTGELFF. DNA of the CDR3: TGTGCCAGCAGCTTTCCCCGCTGGGCAGGGGGCAACACCGGGGAGCTGTTTTTT.